This TCR beta chain was retrieved from a study of cytomegalovirus exposure and HLA in healthy donors. Study-level findings and limits: Sequencing depth across donors, presence/absence analyses assumed, was roughly uniform.

Trimming pared 1 base from V and 3 bases from J, leaving 13 bases between. CDR3 size: 15 residues. Germline V lookup: CDR1 MNHEY, CDR2 SMNVEV (reference sequence). PCR primers comprised 60 Vbeta and 13 Jbeta primers. Assay: immunoSEQ multiplex PCR; the TCRdb copy retains only in-frame clones and omits some. This sample has 150,000 to 200,000 clones, with less than 90% found just once. About this clone itself: What it recognizes is unknown.

The TCR originated in a boy aged 5-17 years in good health and CMV-seronegative. V is TRBV27 and J is TRBJ2-7; D might be TRBD1 (6 bases). Input material: PBMCs. CDR3 sequence: CASSLFGQGFYEQYF. CDR3 nucleotide sequence: TGTGCCAGCAGTTTATTTGGGCAGGGGTTCTACGAGCAGTACTTC.